This T cell receptor (beta chain) originates from a study of Graves' ophthalmopathy and Graves' hyperthyroidism. TCR beta CDR3 amplification used RNA transcripts. Second-round multiplex PCR followed a first-round RT-PCR using HTBI primers. In TCRdb, the multiplex PCR reads were re-called with MiXCR into one record per CDR3 protein. Here the sample spans hundreds of thousands of distinct CDR3 sequences, approximately 21% being singletons. This clonotype originated in a young woman with stable Graves' hyperthyroidism. Some clones in this sample may be carry-over from other donors' samples. The sample taken for sequencing was peripheral blood.

This CDR3 reads CASSYSDTGNPFF. The CDR3 DNA sequence: TGTGCCAGCAGTTACTCGGATACAGGGAATCCTTTCTTT. The rearrangement links TRBV6-2 or TRBV6-3 to TRBJ1-1, with D perhaps matching TRBD1 (6 bases). CDR1 and CDR2 (germline): MNHEY, SVGEGT. V lost 0 bases to trimming and J lost 12 bases, with 14 bases between them. This CDR3 has 13 residues.